The rows below give T cell receptor beta chains drawn from one sample of a study of cytomegalovirus exposure and HLA in healthy donors. The repertoire was sequenced with immunoSEQ multiplex PCR; TCRdb's copy has only in-frame clones and lacks some. The sample has 55,000 to 80,000 clones, roughly 94% seen once. Sequencing input: PBMCs. The receptor source for this set is a young man in good health and CMV-seropositive. The CDR3 runs from the conserved cysteine through the conserved F or W. The D gene is left open where the match is weak. Clone size is not always given. Where it is, it says once, few, many or a class for expanded clones.

d_gene,j_gene,v_gene,abundance,CDR3nt,CDR3aa
.,TRBJ2-1,TRBV11-3,.,TGTGCCAGCAGTCCTAGCAGGGGAAGGAATGAGCAGTTCTTC,CASSPSRGRNEQFF
.,TRBJ1-3,TRBV4-1,.,TGCGCCAGCAGCCTTACACTACTACGGGTGTTGAACACCATATATTTT,CASSLTLLRVLNTIYF
.,TRBJ2-3,TRBV27,.,TGTGCCAGCAGTTTCGGGCGGGGGCCGACAGATACGCAGTATTTT,CASSFGRGPTDTQYF
TRBD1,TRBJ1-2,TRBV28,.,TGTGCCAGCAGACAACCGGGACAGGGGCTTGAGGGTAGCTGGTCCCTTGAAGGCTACACCTTC,CASRQPGQGLEGSWSLEGYTF
.,TRBJ1-5,TRBV7-6,.,TGTGCCAGCAGCTTAGTGGGCAGGGCAAGCAATCAGCCCCAGCATTTT,CASSLVGRASNQPQHF
TRBD1,TRBJ2-4,TRBV7-9,.,TGTGCCAGCAGCTTTCCGACAGGGGAAGACAAAAACATTCAGTACTTC,CASSFPTGEDKNIQYF
.,TRBJ2-7,TRBV21-1,.,TGTGCCACCCCCCGGGACTATCCCTACGAGCAGTACTTC,CATPRDYPYEQYF
TRBD1,TRBJ1-5,TRBV25-1,.,TGTGCCAGCACCGGGACAGGGTATCAGCCCCAGCATTTT,CASTGTGYQPQHF
TRBD2,TRBJ2-1,TRBV6-4,.,TGTGCCAGCAGTGACGCCGGGACTAGCTTCGACAATGAGCAGTTCTTC,CASSDAGTSFDNEQFF
.,TRBJ2-7,TRBV2,.,TGTGCCAGCAACTTGGGGCTGCTCATATACGAGCAGTACTTC,CASNLGLLIYEQYF
TRBD1,TRBJ1-2,TRBV7-9,.,TGTGCCAGCAGCCCCCAGACAGGGAACTATGGCTACACCTTC,CASSPQTGNYGYTF
.,TRBJ1-1,TRBV19,.,TGTGCCAGTAGTACGAACAGAGTGTTCGCTGAAGCTTTCTTT,CASSTNRVFAEAFF
TRBD2,TRBJ2-2,TRBV19,.,TGTGCCAGTAGAGACCGAGCGGGGCCGAACACCGGGGAGCTGTTTTTT,CASRDRAGPNTGELFF
TRBD1,TRBJ1-4,TRBV15,.,TGTGCCACCAGCCACAGGGGGCCTACTAATGAAAAACTGTTTTTT,CATSHRGPTNEKLFF
.,TRBJ2-7,TRBV7-8,.,TGTGCCAGCAGCTTGGGGCCGACCAAGTACGAGCAGTACTTC,CASSLGPTKYEQYF
.,TRBJ1-1,TRBV29-1,.,TGCAGCGGGGGGGGAAGCGAAGCTTTCTTT,CSGGGSEAFF
TRBD1,TRBJ1-4,TRBV2,.,TGTGCCAGCTCCCCCTTGGGACAGGGTGAAAAACTGTTTTTT,CASSPLGQGEKLFF
TRBD2,TRBJ2-3,TRBV29-1,.,TGCAGCGTTAAACCTAGCGGGAGTCTCGCAGATACGCAGTATTTT,CSVKPSGSLADTQYF
.,TRBJ2-1,TRBV5-1,.,TGCGCCAGCAGCTTGACGTATGGAGTAAGAGAGCAGTTCTTC,CASSLTYGVREQFF
TRBD2,TRBJ2-7,TRBV27,.,TGTGCCAGCAGCCAGGGAGGGATCTCCGAGCAGTACTTC,CASSQGGISEQYF
TRBD2,TRBJ2-5,TRBV5-1,.,TGCGCCAGCAGCTTGGGGGGACTAGCGGGAGGGCTGCGAGAGACCCAGTACTTC,CASSLGGLAGGLRETQYF
.,TRBJ2-1,TRBV11-3,.,TGTGCCAGCAGCCGCGATGTCTCCTACAATGAGCAGTTCTTC,CASSRDVSYNEQFF
.,TRBJ2-1,TRBV5-6,once,TGTGCCAGCAGCTACGGGGTAGACAATGAGCAGTTCTTC,CASSYGVDNEQFF
TRBD2,TRBJ2-7,TRBV7-6,.,TGTGCCAGCAGCCCCGTTATACTGACTGGGACTAGCGGAAGCTACTACGAGCAGTACTTC,CASSPVILTGTSGSYYEQYF
.,TRBJ2-6,TRBV10-2,.,TGCGCCAGCAGTGTGGCGGGGAGGTCTGGGGCCAACGTCCTGACTTTC,CASSVAGRSGANVLTF
TRBD2,TRBJ2-3,TRBV10-3,.,TGTGCCATCAGGGCTAGCGGGAGCACAGATACGCAGTATTTT,CAIRASGSTDTQYF
.,TRBJ1-2,TRBV10-3,.,TGTGCCATCAGTACGGAGGATTTGACCTACACCTTC,CAISTEDLTYTF
.,TRBJ1-1,TRBV6-1,.,TGTGCCAGCTCAAGACAGATTGACACTGAAGCTTTCTTT,CASSRQIDTEAFF
TRBD2,TRBJ2-3,TRBV5-1,.,TGCGCCAGCAGCTTGGCCGGGCGGGGGGGCAACGCAGATACGCAGTATTTT,CASSLAGRGGNADTQYF
.,TRBJ1-1,TRBV11-1,.,TGTGCCAGCAGCTTTGAGGAACGGTACTCTGAAGCTTTCTTT,CASSFEERYSEAFF
TRBD2,TRBJ2-5,TRBV5-1,once,TGCGCCAGCAGCTCCGGGACTAGGCCAGAGACCCAGTACTTC,CASSSGTRPETQYF
.,TRBJ2-4,TRBV5-6,.,TGTGCCAGCAGCTTGTCAGTGGTAGCCAAAAACATTCAGTACTTC,CASSLSVVAKNIQYF
TRBD1,TRBJ2-1,TRBV11-3,.,TGTGCCAGCCGCGCGACAGGGGTAGACAATGAGCAGTTCTTC,CASRATGVDNEQFF
.,TRBJ2-1,TRBV2,.,TGTGCCAGCAGTGAAGGTGGCGGGGACAATGAGCAGTTCTTC,CASSEGGGDNEQFF
TRBD2,TRBJ2-1,TRBV15,.,TGTGCCACCAGCAGACTCCCAGGGGAAGCGGGGGTCGATGAGCAGTTCTTC,CATSRLPGEAGVDEQFF
TRBD2,TRBJ2-3,TRBV4-1,.,TGCGCCAGCAGCCAAGATGGGACTAGCTCAGATACGCAGTATTTT,CASSQDGTSSDTQYF
.,TRBJ1-5,TRBV28,.,TGTGCCAGCAGTTTCAGCGGGGGGCCTCAGCCCCAGCATTTT,CASSFSGGPQPQHF
TRBD1,TRBJ2-7,TRBV7-8,.,TGTGCCAGCAGCCAGGGACAGGGGAGAGGAGAGCAGTACTTC,CASSQGQGRGEQYF
TRBD2,TRBJ2-1,TRBV28,.,TGTGCCAGCAGTTTATCCCGGCGTCGGTGGGGCGGGGGGCAGTTCTTC,CASSLSRRRWGGGQFF
TRBD2,TRBJ2-3,TRBV18,few,TGTGCCAGCCGACTAGCGAAAGGCACAGATACGCAGTATTTT,CASRLAKGTDTQYF
TRBD2,TRBJ2-1,TRBV5-1,.,TGCGCCAGCAGCGACCCGGGACTAGCGTACAATGAGCAGTTCTTC,CASSDPGLAYNEQFF
.,TRBJ2-2,TRBV7-3,.,TGTGCCAGCAGCCCACAGGAAAACACCGGGGAGCTGTTTTTT,CASSPQENTGELFF
TRBD2,TRBJ2-3,TRBV5-6,.,TGTGCCAGCAGCTTGGCCTTTAGCGGGGGGGCGACAGATACGCAGTATTTT,CASSLAFSGGATDTQYF
TRBD2,TRBJ2-5,TRBV5-1,.,TGCGCCAGCAGCTTGATTAGCGGGCACGCCCCCCAAGAGACCCAGTACTTC,CASSLISGHAPQETQYF
.,TRBJ2-7,TRBV13,few,TGTGCCAGCAGCTCGCCTGCGACAGAGTACTTCTACTACGAGCAGTACTTC,CASSSPATEYFYYEQYF
.,TRBJ2-7,TRBV27,.,TGTGCCAGCAGTTTCCCCCCCGGGAGCGGTCCGTCCGAGCAGTACTTC,CASSFPPGSGPSEQYF
.,TRBJ2-7,TRBV30,.,TGTGCCTGGGGGCCAACAGAGGGCGAGCAGTACTTC,CAWGPTEGEQYF
.,TRBJ1-1,TRBV18,.,TGTGCCAGCGCCGGGACAGAAGCTTTCTTT,CASAGTEAFF
.,TRBJ1-5,TRBV18,.,TGTGCCAGCTCAGTCAGGGACAATCAGCCCCAGCATTTT,CASSVRDNQPQHF
TRBD2,TRBJ2-5,TRBV2,.,TGTGCCAGCAGTCCTAGAATAGCGGGGGGGCAGGAGACCCAGTACTTC,CASSPRIAGGQETQYF
.,TRBJ2-2,TRBV9,.,TGTGCCAGCAGCGTAGCTTCCCGCGGCCTGAATACCGGGGAGCTGTTTTTT,CASSVASRGLNTGELFF
.,TRBJ2-5,TRBV7-8,.,TGTGCCAGCAGCTCTACGCCCGGAGAGTATCGAGAGACCCAGTACTTC,CASSSTPGEYRETQYF
TRBD2,TRBJ2-5,TRBV5-1,.,TGCGCCAGCAGCTTGGCCGGTAGCGGGGAAGAGACCCAGTACTTC,CASSLAGSGEETQYF